This paragraph covers one T cell receptor (beta chain) sequence. Its antigen is as yet unknown. The source of the sample is a study of T cell responses to AZD1222 COVID-19 vaccine. The CDR3 is 13 amino acids. The V end lost 5 bases, the J end lost 0 bases, and 8 bases lay between the germline ends. Germline CDR1 and CDR2: SEHNR and FQNEAQ (reference sequence). Profiling relied on immunoSEQ multiplex PCR, and the TCRdb table lists in-frame clones only, not all of them. The sample includes some 120,000 clones, roughly 91% of them seen just once. Study-level results: Females made up more of the donors, who were largely white British, and clonal diversity may have come out too low. Repertoire collection took place solely once the T cell response had peaked. A reported finding is that nearly half of spike-specific TCRs target unmutated variant regions. Researchers report vaccine-associated CD4 TCRs spanning spike, with dominance at 160-218 and 743-854.

The chain carries TRBV7-9 and TRBJ2-7, with D uncertain. This clonotype was obtained from an adult in good health. The sequencing used peripheral blood, collected on day 0 of AZD1222 vaccination. The CDR3 region has the DNA TGTGCCAGCAGCCCCGTTGCCTCCTACGAGCAGTACTTC. This gives the protein CASSPVASYEQYF. Complete variable domain (other parts from reference TRBV7-9 and TRBJ2-7): DTGVSQNPRHKITKRGQNVTFRCDPISEHNRLYWYRQTLGQGPEFLTYFQNEAQLEKSRLLSDRFSAERPKGSFSTLEIQRTEQGDSAMYLCASSPVASYEQYFGPGTRLTVT.